The 10 T cell receptor beta chains below all came from one sample that was sequenced in a study of T cell repertoires in cytomegalovirus infection. MiXCR was run by TCRdb on the reads, yielding one entry per CDR3 protein. The sample consists of under 800,000 distinct CDR3 sequences, 20% to 25% of them appearing once. Sequencing was carried out using CD8+ T cells from PBMCs. These receptors came from a human donor in good health (CMV status not recorded). Some clones in this sample may be carry-over from other donors' samples.

The chain recombines TRBV10-3 with TRBJ2-7; D is undetermined. CDR3 length equals 12 residues. Trimming pared 6 bases from V and 4 bases from J, leaving 10 bases between. Per the germline V gene, CDR1 is ENHRY and CDR2 is SYGVKD. CDR3 loop: CAIRSRDYEQYF. Here the CDR3 DNA reads TGTGCCATCAGAAGCAGAGATTACGAGCAGTACTTC.

The chain uses TRBV4-1 and TRBJ1-4; a possible D gene is TRBD1 (5 bases). Germline CDR1 is MGHRA and CDR2 is YSYEKL. Trimming took off 1 base at V and 6 bases at J, with 15 bases between the two ends. The CDR3 covers 16 residues. Written as DNA, the CDR3 is TGCGCCAGCAGCCAAGCCCCGACAGAGAACTATGAAAAACTGTTTTTT. Translating it yields CASSQAPTENYEKLFF.

In its sample, this clonotype was seen many times. The V gene is TRBV7-2, the J gene TRBJ2-7, with TRBD1 matching 7 bases. The V and J ends lost 5 bases and 3 bases, in that order; junction bases with no gene match: 7. In germline, CDR1 is SGHTA, CDR2 FQGNSA. This CDR3 spans 14 amino acids. CDR3 loop: CASSPQGDSYEQYV. In DNA form, the CDR3 reads TGTGCCAGCAGCCCCCAGGGGGATAGCTACGAGCAGTACGTC.

The chain has TRBV27 and TRBJ1-5; D gene uncertain. Trimming left V 4 bases short and J 7 bases short, with 11 bases between. The CDR3 is 13 residues long. The germline CDR1 and CDR2 sequences are MNHEY and SMNVEV (reference sequence). The CDR3 protein is CASSSDWSQPQHF. CDR3 DNA: TGTGCCAGCAGTTCCGACTGGTCCCAGCCCCAGCATTTT.

A note on this clonotype: This may arise from a read error, as a much more abundant clone is one base away. The chain links TRBV7-8 to TRBJ2-7, with no clear D. The CDR3 extends over 14 amino acids. V lost 8 bases, J lost 2 bases, and 16 bases lay in between. Germline loops: CDR1 SGHVS, CDR2 FQNEAQ. The CDR3 DNA reads TGTGCCAGCGGAAGCTTCGCAGAAGCCTACGAGCAGTACTTC. As protein: CASGSFAEAYEQYF.

The rearrangement uses TRBV10-1 and TRBJ1-1; D may be TRBD1 (5 bases). The CDR3 consists of 13 residues. V lost 6 bases and J 5 bases, leaving 13 bases between the germline ends. Germline V gene sequence: CDR1 WNHNN, CDR2 SYGVQD (reference sequence). The CDR3, as DNA: TGCGCCAGCAGCGCCAGGGAGAGGACTGAAGCTTTCTTT. Translating it yields CASSARERTEAFF.

This clonotype showed up just a few times. The rearrangement uses TRBV5-8 and TRBJ2-7, with TRBD1 matching over 9 bases. Germline values: CDR1 SGHTS, CDR2 YDEGEE. The trim removed 7 bases at V and 1 base at J, leaving 6 bases unmatched. The CDR3 runs to 14 residues. This CDR3 is CASYRDRVSYEQYV. CDR3 sequence (DNA): TGTGCCAGCTACCGGGACAGGGTTTCCTACGAGCAGTACGTC.

This clonotype has at least ten counts. This sequence joins TRBV7-2 and TRBJ2-2; a weak D match, TRBD1 (6 bases). The CDR3 covers 15 residues. In germline, CDR1 is SGHTA, CDR2 FQGNSA. V lost 5 bases to trimming and J lost 2 bases, with 12 bases between them. The CDR3 DNA is TGTGCCAGCAGCCAAGGACAGACAAACACCGGGGAGCTGTTTTTT. Protein product: CASSQGQTNTGELFF.

The sample holds a few counts of this clonotype. J is TRBJ2-5 and V is TRBV14, with D possibly called TRBD1 or TRBD2 (6 bases each). CDR1 and CDR2 (germline): SGHDN, FVKESK. The CDR3 extends over 15 amino acids. Trimming took 3 bases from V and 7 from J, leaving 18 bases between them. The CDR3 bases are TGTGCCAGCAGCCAGCAAGGGGGGCCGGTCAGGACCCAGTACTTC. Translation: CASSQQGGPVRTQYF.

This rearrangement joins TRBV20-1 to TRBJ2-3; no definite D call. V was trimmed by 0 bases and J by 5 bases, leaving 9 bases between them. Germline CDR1 is DFQATT and CDR2 is SNEGSKA (reference sequence). This CDR3 is built from 13 residues. CDR3 sequence (DNA): TGCAGTGCTAGAGATTGGCTGGGAGATACGCAGTATTTT. This translates into CSARDWLGDTQYF.